The TCR beta chain under discussion was sequenced for a study of blood T cell repertoires in COVID-19. On the study more broadly: Sources were T cells, B-cell-depleted T cells, or PBMCs; the material itself was cDNA or gDNA.

V lost 5 bases and J lost 8, with 21 bases in between. Germline-derived CDR1 and CDR2 are SQVTM and ANQGSEA. This CDR3 region has 14 residues. How the authors handled the data: Estimation of nucleated cell counts relied on the amplification of reference gene primers. Sequenced by immunoSEQ multiplex PCR; TCRdb stores in-frame clones only, minus some. From that table come the V and J calls and clone size; the DNA was used to work out D and trimming. The sample has 70,000 to 95,000 clones, 88% seen once; the top ten hold around 7.9%. The sample taken for sequencing was peripheral blood. The source is a man between 65 and 80 years old with acute or convalescent COVID-19. The chain has TRBV29-1 and TRBJ1-2; possibly TRBD1 for D (5 bases). The CDR3 nucleotides are TGCAGCGTTAGGCCTCGGGGGTCTGAAGGCGGCTACACCTTC. As protein: CSVRPRGSEGGYTF.